A single sample gave rise to the 27 T cell receptor beta chains below, sequenced in a study of shared clonotypes between healthy human individuals. Generated by immunoSEQ multiplex PCR, the TCRdb table keeps only in-frame clones and is missing some. The table includes about 2 million clones, roughly 95% detected once. The naive CD8 fraction comprised CD45RO-negative cells positively selected for CCR7 and excluded terminally differentiated effector memory CD45RA+ cells. Sample: naive CD8+ T cells sorted from blood. These TCRs come from a man aged 18-30 years in good health.

This CDR3 reads CASRAGLAVGEQFF. CDR3 sequence (DNA): TGTGCCAGCCGTGCCGGACTAGCGGTGGGTGAGCAGTTCTTC. The rearrangement joins TRBV27 to TRBJ2-1; TRBD2 aligns across 10 bases. Trimming cost V 8 bases and J 9 bases; bases outside gene matches: 10. Germline values: CDR1 MNHEY, CDR2 SMNVEV (reference sequence). This CDR3 is built from 14 residues.

This clone was detected a few times. The chain has TRBV7-2 and TRBJ2-5; the D gene is possibly TRBD2 (7 bases). Germline CDR1 and CDR2: SGHTA and FQGNSA. With 4 bases removed from V and 7 bases from J, the gap between germline ends came to 13 bases. This CDR3 is 13 amino acids long. In nucleotides, the CDR3 is TGTGCCAGCAGCTCAAGGGGGGGTAGGACCCAGTACTTC. Protein product: CASSSRGGRTQYF.

This clone was seen once. The rearrangement joins TRBV28 to TRBJ1-4; TRBD1 agrees at 10 bases. This CDR3 has 14 amino acids. The J segment lost 11 bases and the V segment lost 6 bases, leaving 9 bases of the junction unmatched. Germline-derived CDR1 and CDR2 are MDHEN and SYDVKM. The CDR3 reads CASSPDRGLDKLFF. The CDR3 coding sequence is TGTGCCAGCAGCCCCGACAGGGGGCTCGATAAACTGTTTTTT.

This chain connects TRBV5-1 to TRBJ2-7; D not certain. V was pared by 0 bases and J by 3 bases, with 7 bases between. This CDR3 comprises 13 residues. Per the germline V gene, CDR1 is SGHRS and CDR2 is YFSETQ. The CDR3 DNA follows: TGCGCCAGCAGCTTGGAGTACAACTACGAGCAGTACTTC. This sequence encodes CASSLEYNYEQYF.

V is TRBV15 and J is TRBJ2-3; 7 nucleotides agree with TRBD2. CDR1 is LNHNV and CDR2 is YYDKDF in the germline V gene (reference sequence). This CDR3 is built from 14 residues. V dropped 3 bases and J dropped 4; count of bases not matched to a gene: 4. The CDR3 DNA reads TGTGCCACCAGCAGGGGGGGAGGGTCAGATACGCAGTATTTT. Protein sequence: CATSRGGGSDTQYF. The full variable domain, its missing parts supplied by reference TRBV15 and TRBJ2-3, is DAMVIQNPRYQVTQFGKPVTLSCSQTLNHNVMYWYQQKSSQAPKLLFHYYDKDFNNEADTPDNFQSRRPNTSFCFLDIRSPGLGDTAMYLCATSRGGGSDTQYFGPGTRLTVL.

The chain joins TRBV5-6 to TRBJ2-5, with 8 nucleotides matching TRBD1. With 3 bases clipped from V and 2 bases from J, the junction kept 6 bases outside the gene matches. The CDR3 is made up of 15 amino acids. Germline CDR1 SGHDT, CDR2 YYEEEE. The CDR3 protein is CASSWGQASQETQYF. Here the CDR3 DNA reads TGTGCCAGCAGCTGGGGACAGGCGAGTCAAGAGACCCAGTACTTC.

The CDR3 nucleotides read TGTGCCAGCAGTGATGGGTACTCTTACAATGAGCAGTTCTTC. This gives the protein CASSDGYSYNEQFF. J is TRBJ2-1 and V is TRBV2; D is uncertain. Germline lookup yields CDR1 SNHLY and CDR2 FYNNEI. The CDR3 length is 14 residues. V was pared by 3 bases and J by 4 bases, with 10 bases between.

The V and J genes are TRBV28 and TRBJ2-7; no reliable D call. This CDR3 is 13 amino acids long. V was pared by 3 bases and J by 2 bases, with 8 bases between. Germline V gives CDR1 MDHEN, CDR2 SYDVKM. The CDR3 nucleotides read TGTGCCAGCAGTTTTTCGTATACCTACGAGCAGTACTTC. Protein: CASSFSYTYEQYF.

The rearrangement links TRBV28 to TRBJ2-1, with D possibly TRBD1 on 6 matching bases. This CDR3 spans 16 amino acids. V was pared by 5 bases and J by 8 bases, with 22 bases between. Looked up from germline, CDR1 is MDHEN and CDR2 is SYDVKM. CDR3 in amino acids: CASSHEDSPSGDEQFF. DNA of the CDR3: TGTGCCAGCAGTCACGAGGACAGTCCTTCCGGCGATGAGCAGTTCTTC.

This sequence joins TRBV7-8 and TRBJ2-1; a possible D gene is TRBD2 (6 bases). Looked up from germline, CDR1 is SGHVS and CDR2 is FQNEAQ. The CDR3 spans 15 residues. Trimming pared 3 bases from V and 2 bases from J, leaving 11 bases between. DNA of the CDR3: TGTGCCAGCAGCTTGGAGGGAAGACCCTACAATGAGCAGTTCTTC. Its translation is CASSLEGRPYNEQFF.

The chain is built from TRBV28 and TRBJ2-7; 10 bases fit TRBD2. The V segment lost 5 bases and the J segment 3 bases; nucleotides outside the gene matches: 4. This CDR3 comprises 14 residues. Germline CDR1 MDHEN, CDR2 SYDVKM. CDR3 sequence: CASSEAGGVYEQYF. CDR3 in DNA: TGTGCCAGCAGTGAAGCGGGGGGGGTCTACGAGCAGTACTTC.

This rearrangement joins TRBV5-1 to TRBJ2-7; D may be TRBD2 (5 bases). Germline V gene sequence: CDR1 SGHRS, CDR2 YFSETQ. The CDR3 totals 14 residues. V gave up 2 bases and J gave up 2 bases, with 11 bases separating them. The CDR3 sequence is CASSFRGNTYEQYF. The CDR3 DNA sequence: TGCGCCAGCAGCTTCCGGGGTAATACCTACGAGCAGTACTTC.

The chain employs TRBV21-1 and TRBJ2-7; no DNA check was done on the table's D call, TRBD1. TRBV21-1 is a pseudogene locus. This CDR3 has 15 residues. The CDR3 sequence: CASTKYPRVAYEQYF. CDR3 coding DNA: TGTGCCAGCACTAAATACCCCAGGGTCGCCTACGAGCAGTACTTC.

This chain joins TRBV7-9 and TRBJ2-7; 10 nucleotides match TRBD2. CDR1 and CDR2 from the germline V gene are SEHNR and FQNEAQ (reference sequence). V was pared by 7 bases and J by 6 bases, with 15 bases of the junction left unmatched. The CDR3 consists of 16 residues. The chain's CDR3 is CASIEGGSGRPLEQYF. In nucleotides, the CDR3 is TGTGCCAGCATCGAAGGGGGTAGCGGGAGGCCGCTCGAGCAGTACTTC.

Worth noting for this clone: Other DNA sequences in the sample encode the same CDR3. CDR3 region: CASSLGQNTEAFF. As DNA, the CDR3 is TGTGCCAGCAGTTTAGGCCAGAACACTGAAGCTTTCTTT. The V gene is TRBV27, the J gene TRBJ1-1; D is ambiguous. The CDR3 contains 13 residues. V was shortened by 2 bases and J by 1 base, with 5 bases between the two germline ends. Germline CDR1 MNHEY, CDR2 SMNVEV (reference sequence).

The rearrangement joins TRBV4-1 to TRBJ2-7; 13 nucleotides align to TRBD2. V was clipped by 3 bases and J by 4 bases; unmatched bases: 9. CDR1 MGHRA and CDR2 YSYEKL come from the germline V gene. CDR3 length: 17 amino acids. This CDR3 reads CASSQARGTSGKYEQYF. For the CDR3, the DNA is TGCGCCAGCAGCCAGGCACGGGGGACTAGCGGGAAGTACGAGCAGTACTTC.

The chain has TRBV7-9 and TRBJ2-7; 8 bases line up with TRBD2. The CDR3 sequence is 18 residues long. From germline, CDR1 is SEHNR and CDR2 FQNEAQ (reference sequence). The trim removed 3 bases at V and 2 bases at J, leaving 15 bases unmatched. Written as DNA, the CDR3 is TGTGCCAGCAGCTTCCCGAGATTTGCGGGGGGAGGTGCCTACGAGCAGTACTTC. It yields the protein CASSFPRFAGGGAYEQYF.

V usage is TRBV13 and J usage is TRBJ1-6; D remains unclear. The CDR3 spans 14 residues. CDR1 and CDR2 (germline): PRHDT, FYEKMQ (reference sequence). Trimming took off 0 bases at V and 6 bases at J, with 6 bases between the two ends. The CDR3 spells CASSLGTINSPLHF. CDR3 coding DNA: TGTGCCAGCAGCTTAGGGACAATTAATTCACCCCTCCACTTT.

The chain joins TRBV27 to TRBJ2-3; no clear D gene. Trimming pared 0 bases from V and 2 bases from J, leaving 9 bases between. CDR1 and CDR2 from the germline V gene are MNHEY and SMNVEV (reference sequence). The CDR3 runs to 15 residues. The CDR3 here is CASSLSGPVTDTQYF. The CDR3 DNA follows: TGTGCCAGCAGTTTATCAGGCCCCGTCACAGATACGCAGTATTTT.

A single count supports this clone. J is TRBJ2-7 and V is TRBV28; D is possibly TRBD1 (6 bases). V shed 5 bases and J shed 2 bases, with 13 bases lying between them. The germline V gene encodes CDR1 MDHEN and CDR2 SYDVKM. CDR3 length: 14 amino acids. CDR3 DNA sequence: TGTGCCAGCAGTAAGGGGACACCGGCCTACGAGCAGTACTTC. Translation: CASSKGTPAYEQYF. The full variable domain, in which reference TRBV28 and TRBJ2-7 provide the parts outside the CDR3, is DVKVTQSSRYLVKRTGEKVFLECVQDMDHENMFWYRQDPGLGLRLIYFSYDVKMKEKGDIPEGYSVSREKKERFSLILESASTNQTSMYLCASSKGTPAYEQYFGPGTRLTVT.

In the case of this clone: The sample contains more than one DNA sequence encoding this CDR3. The rearrangement links TRBV27 to TRBJ2-1; 9 bases line up with TRBD1. Losses at the gene ends were 4 bases for V and 6 bases for J; bases not matched to a gene: 1. The CDR3 extends over 13 amino acids. CDR1 and CDR2 from the germline V gene are MNHEY and SMNVEV (reference sequence). CDR3 DNA: TGTGCCAGCAGTTCGACAGGGGGCAATGAGCAGTTCTTC. Amino acid sequence: CASSSTGGNEQFF.

Remarks on this clone: The same CDR3 arises from other DNA sequences in this sample as well. The rearrangement links TRBV27 to TRBJ1-5; the D gene is possibly TRBD1 (6 bases). Trimming shortened V by 5 bases and J by 1 base, and 9 bases separated the two germline ends. CDR3 length: 14 residues. Germline lookup yields CDR1 MNHEY and CDR2 SMNVEV (reference sequence). CDR3 sequence (DNA): TGTGCCAGCAGTACCCAGGGGAGCAATCAGCCCCAGCATTTT. Its translation is CASSTQGSNQPQHF.

This sequence joins TRBV29-1 and TRBJ2-2; D assignment may be TRBD1 or TRBD2 (5 bases each). The germline V and J ends were trimmed by 7 bases and 6 bases, with 9 bases remaining between them. The CDR3 has 11 residues. From germline, CDR1 is SQVTM and CDR2 ANQGSEA. CDR3 loop: CSARGSGELFF. CDR3 nucleotide sequence: TGCAGCGCGAGGGGCTCCGGGGAGCTGTTTTTT.

V and J are TRBV19 and TRBJ1-5, with 7 nucleotides matching TRBD1. V lost 2 bases, J lost 10 bases, and 8 bases stayed unmatched. Germline CDR1 LNHDA, CDR2 SQIVND (reference sequence). The CDR3 covers 14 residues. Here the CDR3 reads CASSISTGASPQHF. The CDR3 coding sequence is TGTGCCAGTAGTATATCCACAGGGGCCAGTCCCCAGCATTTT.

The rearrangement links TRBV9 to TRBJ2-1, with TRBD1 matching 7 bases. J lost 8 bases, V lost 5 bases, and 7 bases had no gene match. Germline V gene data show CDR1 as SGDLS and CDR2 as YYNGEE. The CDR3 has 13 residues. The CDR3 DNA reads TGTGCCAGCAGTCGCGACAGGGTCGATGAGCAGTTCTTC. Encoded protein: CASSRDRVDEQFF.

This clone has just one count. Within the sample, other DNA sequences also encode this same CDR3. V gene TRBV9 combines with J gene TRBJ2-7; TRBD1 aligns across 7 bases. The length of the CDR3 is 15 residues. The V gene end was trimmed by 0 bases and the J gene end by 1 base; junction bases not matched to a gene: 4. Per the germline V gene, CDR1 is SGDLS and CDR2 is YYNGEE. As DNA, the CDR3 is TGTGCCAGCAGCGTAGGTCAGGGGGTGTCCTACGAGCAGTACTTC. Translated, it gives CASSVGQGVSYEQYF. The variable domain in full, completed from reference TRBV9 and TRBJ2-7, reads DSGVTQTPKHLITATGQRVTLRCSPRSGDLSVYWYQQSLDQGLQFLIQYYNGEERAKGNILERFSAQQFPDLHSELNLSSLELGDSALYFCASSVGQGVSYEQYFGPGTRLTVT.

This rearrangement joins TRBV5-1 to TRBJ2-3, with 8 bases lining up with TRBD2. The trim removed 0 bases at V and 4 bases at J, leaving 7 bases unmatched. CDR1 SGHRS and CDR2 YFSETQ come from the germline V gene. This CDR3 has 16 residues. CDR3 protein: CASSLAGREAADTQYF. The CDR3 bases are TGCGCCAGCAGCTTGGCCGGGAGGGAAGCCGCAGATACGCAGTATTTT. Full variable domain (rest looked up from reference TRBV5-1 and TRBJ2-3): KAGVTQTPRYLIKTRGQQVTLSCSPISGHRSVSWYQQTPGQGLQFLFEYFSETQRNKGNFPGRFSGRQFSNSRSEMNVSTLELGDSALYLCASSLAGREAADTQYFGPGTRLTVL.